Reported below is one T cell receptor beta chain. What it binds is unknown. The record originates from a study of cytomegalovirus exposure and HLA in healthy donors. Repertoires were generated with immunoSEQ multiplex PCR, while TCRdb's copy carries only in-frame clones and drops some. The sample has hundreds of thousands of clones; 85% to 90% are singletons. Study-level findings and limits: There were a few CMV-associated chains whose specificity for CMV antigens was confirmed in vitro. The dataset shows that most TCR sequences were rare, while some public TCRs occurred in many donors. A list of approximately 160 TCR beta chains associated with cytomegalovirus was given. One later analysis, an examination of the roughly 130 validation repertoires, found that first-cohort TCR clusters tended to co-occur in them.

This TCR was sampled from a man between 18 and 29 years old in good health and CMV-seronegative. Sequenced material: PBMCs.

CDR3 nucleotide sequence: TGCGCCAGCAGCTTTAGCGGACCCGCAGATACGCAGTATTTT. This encodes CASSFSGPADTQYF. This chain links TRBV5-1 with TRBJ2-3; D is possibly TRBD2 (6 bases). Deletions cut 2 bases from V and 4 bases from J, with 11 bases between. CDR3 length: 14 amino acids. Germline CDR1 SGHRS, CDR2 YFSETQ.